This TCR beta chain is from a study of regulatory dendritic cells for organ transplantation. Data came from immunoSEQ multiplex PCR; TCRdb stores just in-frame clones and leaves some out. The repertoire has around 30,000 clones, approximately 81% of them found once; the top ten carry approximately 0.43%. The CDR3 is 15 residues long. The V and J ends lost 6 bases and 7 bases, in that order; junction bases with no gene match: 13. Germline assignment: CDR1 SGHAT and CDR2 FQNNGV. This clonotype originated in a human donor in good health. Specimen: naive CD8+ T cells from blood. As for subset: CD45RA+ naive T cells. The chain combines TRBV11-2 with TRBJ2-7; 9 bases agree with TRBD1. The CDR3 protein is CASSPIDRGSGEQYF. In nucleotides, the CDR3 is TGTGCCAGCAGTCCGATCGACAGGGGGAGTGGTGAGCAGTACTTC.